This T cell receptor beta chain was retrieved from a study of long-term antiretroviral therapy in people with HIV. Concerning this clone: Antigen unknown.

The CDR3 spans 15 residues. V was pared by 0 bases and J by 1 base, with 11 bases between. CDR1 is GTSNPN, CDR2 SVGIG, per germline (reference sequence). The assay, immunoSEQ v3.0, was run at survey level. Some clones are missing from TCRdb's copy, which holds only in-frame ones; the method was immunoSEQ multiplex PCR. This table holds 7,500 to 10,000 clones, about 81% found once. General observations from the study: Whereas controls had wider CDR3 length ranges, HIV repertoires had narrower ones. Data on ART adherence, viral resistance or therapy changes were unavailable.

The sequencing used unsorted PBMCs, collected 0.7 years after starting antiretroviral therapy. The chain employs TRBV30 and TRBJ2-3; no clear D gene. The sequence was obtained from a man between 35 and 55 years old with HIV. CDR3 in DNA: TGTGCCTGGAGTGTACCCAGATTTGGCACAGATACGCAGTATTTT. Its translation is CAWSVPRFGTDTQYF.